The present TCR beta chain was sequenced within a study of blood T cell repertoires in COVID-19. Across the study: The United States, Italy and Spain supplied acute and convalescent COVID-19 samples. The analysed material was cDNA or gDNA that came from T cells, B-cell-depleted T cells, or PBMCs.

This clone was seen just once. In the authors' workflow: From reference gene primer amplification, estimates of nucleated cell counts were derived. Generated by immunoSEQ multiplex PCR, the TCRdb table keeps only in-frame clones and is missing some. The DNA was the basis for D and trimming; V, J and clone size are from that table. This table has about 160,000 clones, 60% to 85% appearing once. The CDR3 has 15 residues. The V end was cut by 2 bases, the J end by 0 bases, with 10 bases between. Germline values: CDR1 MNHEY, CDR2 SVGAGI. The chain employs TRBV6-5 and TRBJ1-1; no clear D gene. The source material was peripheral blood. The TCR comes from a man in his 60s with acute or convalescent COVID-19. CDR3 coding DNA: TGTGCCAGCAGTTACACCGAGTCGCTGAACACTGAAGCTTTCTTT. This gives the protein CASSYTESLNTEAFF.